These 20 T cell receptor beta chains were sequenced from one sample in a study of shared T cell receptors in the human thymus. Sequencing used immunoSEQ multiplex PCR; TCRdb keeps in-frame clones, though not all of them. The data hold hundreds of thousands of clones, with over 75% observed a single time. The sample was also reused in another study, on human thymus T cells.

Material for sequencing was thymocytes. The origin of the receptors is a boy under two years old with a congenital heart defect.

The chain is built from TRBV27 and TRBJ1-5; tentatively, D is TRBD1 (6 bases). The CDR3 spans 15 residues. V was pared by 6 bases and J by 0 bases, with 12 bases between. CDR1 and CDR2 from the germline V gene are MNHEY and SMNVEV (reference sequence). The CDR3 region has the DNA TGTGCCAGCAGCCCCGAGGGGGATAGCAATCAGCCCCAGCATTTT. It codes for CASSPEGDSNQPQHF.

CDR3 sequence (DNA): TGTGCCTGGAGTCGACATAGGGCCAAAAACATTCAGTACTTC. Protein: CAWSRHRAKNIQYF. J is TRBJ2-4 and V is TRBV30; D gene uncertain. The CDR3 sequence is 14 residues long. V lost 2 bases and J 1 base, leaving 9 bases between the germline ends. Germline V gives CDR1 GTSNPN, CDR2 SVGIG (reference sequence).

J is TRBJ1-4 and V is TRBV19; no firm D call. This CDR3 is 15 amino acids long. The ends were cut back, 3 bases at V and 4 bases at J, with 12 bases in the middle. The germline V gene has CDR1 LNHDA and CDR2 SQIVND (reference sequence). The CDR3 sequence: CASSIEGRINEKLFF. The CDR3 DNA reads TGTGCCAGTAGTATCGAGGGCAGGATTAATGAAAAACTGTTTTTT. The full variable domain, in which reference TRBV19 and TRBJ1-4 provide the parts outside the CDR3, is DGGITQSPKYLFRKEGQNVTLSCEQNLNHDAMYWYRQDPGQGLRLIYYSQIVNDFQKGDIAEGYSVSREKKESFPLTVTSAQKNPTAFYLCASSIEGRINEKLFFGSGTQLSVL.

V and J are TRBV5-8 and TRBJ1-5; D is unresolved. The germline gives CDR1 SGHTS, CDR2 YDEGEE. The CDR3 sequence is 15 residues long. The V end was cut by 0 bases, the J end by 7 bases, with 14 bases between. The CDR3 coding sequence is TGTGCCAGCAGCTTGGGAGGACGTCGGGGACAGCCCCAGCATTTT. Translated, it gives CASSLGGRRGQPQHF.

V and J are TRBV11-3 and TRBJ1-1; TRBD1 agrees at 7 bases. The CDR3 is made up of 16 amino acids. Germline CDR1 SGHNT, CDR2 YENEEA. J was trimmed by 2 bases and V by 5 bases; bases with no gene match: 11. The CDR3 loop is CASSPSYGTENTEAFF. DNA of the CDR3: TGTGCCAGCAGCCCTAGTTACGGGACAGAAAACACTGAAGCTTTCTTT.

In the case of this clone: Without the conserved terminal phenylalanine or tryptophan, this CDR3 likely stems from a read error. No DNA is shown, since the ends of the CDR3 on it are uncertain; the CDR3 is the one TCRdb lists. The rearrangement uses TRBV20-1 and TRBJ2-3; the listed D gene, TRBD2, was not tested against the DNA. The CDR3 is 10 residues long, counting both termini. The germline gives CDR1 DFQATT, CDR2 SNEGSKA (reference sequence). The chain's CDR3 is CSARDLRGLQ.

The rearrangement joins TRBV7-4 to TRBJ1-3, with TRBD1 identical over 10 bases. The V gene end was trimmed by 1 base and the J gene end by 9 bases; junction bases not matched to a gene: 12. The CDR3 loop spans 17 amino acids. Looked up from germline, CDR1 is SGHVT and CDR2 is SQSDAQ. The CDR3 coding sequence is TGTGCCAGCAGCTTAGGGGACAGGGGACGAGAGTATGGCACCATATATTTT. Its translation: CASSLGDRGREYGTIYF.

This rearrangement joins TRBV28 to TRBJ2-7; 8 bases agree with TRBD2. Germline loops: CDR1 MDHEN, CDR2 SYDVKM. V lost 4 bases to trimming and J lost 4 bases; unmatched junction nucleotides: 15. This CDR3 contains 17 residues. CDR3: CASSSTRGGKRKYEQYF. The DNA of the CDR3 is TGTGCCAGCAGTTCCACCCGGGGGGGGAAGAGAAAGTACGAGCAGTACTTC.

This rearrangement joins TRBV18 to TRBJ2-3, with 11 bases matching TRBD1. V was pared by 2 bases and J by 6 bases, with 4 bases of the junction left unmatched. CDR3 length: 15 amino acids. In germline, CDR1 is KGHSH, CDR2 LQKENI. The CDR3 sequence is CASSPGQGAEDTQYF. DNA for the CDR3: TGTGCCAGCTCACCAGGACAGGGGGCGGAGGATACGCAGTATTTT.

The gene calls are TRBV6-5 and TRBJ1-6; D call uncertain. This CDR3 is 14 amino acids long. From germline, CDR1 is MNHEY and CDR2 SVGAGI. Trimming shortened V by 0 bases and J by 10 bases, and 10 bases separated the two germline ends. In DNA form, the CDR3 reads TGTGCCAGCAGTTACTCAGCGGCTCGGTCACCCCTCCACTTT. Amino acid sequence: CASSYSAARSPLHF.

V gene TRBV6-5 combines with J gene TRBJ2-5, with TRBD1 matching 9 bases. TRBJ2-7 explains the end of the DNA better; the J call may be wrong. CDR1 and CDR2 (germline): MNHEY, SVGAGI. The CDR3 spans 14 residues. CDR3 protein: CASRSRQGGYEQYF. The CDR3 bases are TGTGCCAGCAGAAGTAGACAGGGGGGCTACGAGCAGTACTTC.

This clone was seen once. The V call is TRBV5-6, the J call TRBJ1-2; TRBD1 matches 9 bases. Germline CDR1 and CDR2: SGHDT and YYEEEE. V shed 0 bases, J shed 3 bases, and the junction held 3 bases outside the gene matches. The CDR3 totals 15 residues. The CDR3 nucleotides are TGTGCCAGCAGCTTGGGACAGGGGGTCGACTATGGCTACACCTTC. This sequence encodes CASSLGQGVDYGYTF.

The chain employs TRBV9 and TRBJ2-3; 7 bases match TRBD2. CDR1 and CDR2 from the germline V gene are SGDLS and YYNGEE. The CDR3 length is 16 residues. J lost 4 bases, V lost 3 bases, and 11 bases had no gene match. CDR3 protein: CASSGESGDPPDTQYF. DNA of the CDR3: TGTGCCAGCAGCGGAGAAAGCGGGGACCCCCCAGATACGCAGTATTTT. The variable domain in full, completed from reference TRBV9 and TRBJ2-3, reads DSGVTQTPKHLITATGQRVTLRCSPRSGDLSVYWYQQSLDQGLQFLIQYYNGEERAKGNILERFSAQQFPDLHSELNLSSLELGDSALYFCASSGESGDPPDTQYFGPGTRLTVL.

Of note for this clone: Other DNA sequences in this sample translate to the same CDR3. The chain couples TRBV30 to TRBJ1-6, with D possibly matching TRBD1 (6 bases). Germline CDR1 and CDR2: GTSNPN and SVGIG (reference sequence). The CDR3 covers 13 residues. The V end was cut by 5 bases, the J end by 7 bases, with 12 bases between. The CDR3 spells CAWGATGNSPLHF. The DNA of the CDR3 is TGTGCCTGGGGAGCAACAGGGAATTCACCCCTCCACTTT.

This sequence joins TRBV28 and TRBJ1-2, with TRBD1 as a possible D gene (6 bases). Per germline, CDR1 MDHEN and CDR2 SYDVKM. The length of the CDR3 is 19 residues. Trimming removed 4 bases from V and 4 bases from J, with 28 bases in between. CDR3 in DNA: TGTGCCAGCAGTTCCCGGACAGCTTCCTCTGCCCTCCTTTTCTATGGCTACACCTTC. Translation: CASSSRTASSALLFYGYTF.

As DNA, the CDR3 is TGTGCCAGCAGGAATTCACAGGGGGCACGATCTAACTATGGCTACACCTTC. Translation: CASRNSQGARSNYGYTF. The rearrangement uses TRBV11-2 and TRBJ1-2, with 9 bases aligning to TRBD1. V dropped 6 bases and J dropped 0; count of bases not matched to a gene: 11. Germline V gene lookup returns CDR1 SGHAT and CDR2 FQNNGV. The CDR3 has 17 residues.

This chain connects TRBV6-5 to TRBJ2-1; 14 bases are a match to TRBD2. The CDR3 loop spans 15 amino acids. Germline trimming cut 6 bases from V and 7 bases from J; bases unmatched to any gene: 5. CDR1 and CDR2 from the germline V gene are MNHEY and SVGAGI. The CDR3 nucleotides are TGTGCCAGCAGGACTAGCGGGGGGGCCGGGAATGAGCAGTTCTTC. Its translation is CASRTSGGAGNEQFF.

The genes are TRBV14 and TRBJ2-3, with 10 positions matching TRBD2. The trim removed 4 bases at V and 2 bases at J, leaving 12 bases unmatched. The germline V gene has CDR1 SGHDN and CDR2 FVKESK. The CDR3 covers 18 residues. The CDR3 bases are TGTGCCAGCAGCCCTCCATCCAAGACTAGCGGGCACACAGATACGCAGTATTTT. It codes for CASSPPSKTSGHTDTQYF.

CDR3 coding DNA: TGCGCCAGCAGCCAAGACCCCGGGACAGGGAGGGCCCATAATTCACCCCTCCACTTT. Encoded protein: CASSQDPGTGRAHNSPLHF. The chain combines TRBV4-3 with TRBJ1-6, with 9 bases identical to TRBD1. Germline CDR1 is LGHNA and CDR2 is YSLEER. The CDR3 is 19 residues long. J gave up 5 bases and V 0 bases, and 11 bases lay outside the gene matches.

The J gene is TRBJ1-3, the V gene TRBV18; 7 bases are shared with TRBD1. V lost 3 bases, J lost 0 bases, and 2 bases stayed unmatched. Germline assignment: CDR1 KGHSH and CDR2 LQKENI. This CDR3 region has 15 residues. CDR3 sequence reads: CASSPAGGSGNTIYF. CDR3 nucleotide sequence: TGTGCCAGCTCACCTGCAGGGGGCTCTGGAAACACCATATATTTT. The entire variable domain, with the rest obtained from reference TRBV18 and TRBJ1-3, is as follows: NAGVMQNPRHLVRRRGQEARLRCSPMKGHSHVYWYRQLPEEGLKFMVYLQKENIIDESGMPKERFSAEFPKEGPSILRIQQVVRGDSAAYFCASSPAGGSGNTIYFGEGSWLTVV.